The 15 T cell receptor beta chains below come from one sample, sequenced in a study of T cell changes during pregnancy in multiple sclerosis. This table comes from immunoSEQ multiplex PCR, and its TCRdb copy is limited to in-frame clones, with some not included. The table lists tens of thousands of clones, around 92% of them singletons. The sequencing here drew on peripheral blood, taken in the second trimester of pregnancy. The receptors shown here come from a female donor in good health, enrolled as a control in a pregnancy study.

The chain couples TRBV9 to TRBJ2-3, with 9 bases that match TRBD2. CDR1 is SGDLS and CDR2 is YYNGEE in the germline V gene. Losses at the gene ends were 3 bases for V and 3 bases for J; bases not matched to a gene: 5. CDR3 length: 15 amino acids. In nucleotides, the CDR3 is TGTGCCAGCAGCGGGCGGGAGGGGAAAACAGATACGCAGTATTTT. Amino acid sequence: CASSGREGKTDTQYF.

The V call is TRBV7-6, the J call TRBJ1-2; a weak D match, TRBD1 (6 bases). Germline lookup yields CDR1 SGHVS and CDR2 FNYEAQ. The CDR3 contains 13 residues. Trimming took off 6 bases at V and 6 bases at J, with 14 bases between the two ends. CDR3 nucleotides: TGTGCCAGCAGTGGGGGCTGGCAGCATGGCTACACCTTC. Amino acids: CASSGGWQHGYTF. Combining the CDR3 with reference TRBV7-6 and TRBJ1-2 gives the whole variable domain GAGVSQSPRYKVTKRGQDVALRCDPISGHVSLYWYRQALGQGPEFLTYFNYEAQQDKSGLPNDRFSAERPEGSISTLTIQRTEQRDSAMYRCASSGGWQHGYTFGSGTRLTVV.

This clone was observed a few times. The chain employs TRBV29-1 and TRBJ1-1, with TRBD1 identical over 9 bases. The germline CDR1 and CDR2 sequences are SQVTM and ANQGSEA. The trim removed 4 bases at V and 2 bases at J, leaving 5 bases unmatched. CDR3 length: 14 amino acids. The CDR3 DNA sequence: TGCAGCGTTGTGACAGGGGGGATTAACACTGAAGCTTTCTTT. It is translated as CSVVTGGINTEAFF.

This chain links TRBV29-1 with TRBJ1-1, with 10 bases lining up with TRBD1. The CDR3 has 15 residues. The germline V gene has CDR1 SQVTM and CDR2 ANQGSEA. With V trimmed by 7 bases and J by 4 bases, 12 bases remained unmatched. CDR3 sequence reads: CSAQPRTGGTTEAFF. The CDR3 coding sequence is TGCAGCGCCCAACCAAGGACAGGGGGGACCACTGAAGCTTTCTTT.

In its sample, this clone was seen once. This chain connects TRBV12-5 to TRBJ2-1, with 10 positions matching TRBD2. The germline CDR1 and CDR2 sequences are LGHNT and FRNRAP. The trim removed 8 bases at V and 5 bases at J, leaving 12 bases unmatched. The CDR3 covers 16 residues. CDR3 bases: TGTGCTAGTCGGGTGAATCTAGGACTAGCGGACAATGAGCAGTTCTTC. Translating gives CASRVNLGLADNEQFF.

In regard to this clone: In this CDR3 the conserved last residue, phenylalanine or tryptophan, is missing, so a read error is likely. The chain recombines TRBV6-5 with TRBJ1-6, with 8 bases that match TRBD1. Trimming took 7 bases from V and 7 from J; bases not matched to a gene: 9. The CDR3 totals 15 residues. Germline V CDR1 and CDR2: MNHEY, SVGAGI. This CDR3 reads CASKGNDRGNSPLHL. The CDR3, as DNA: TGTGCCAGCAAGGGTAACGACAGGGGAAATTCACCCCTCCACCTT.

This clone was recorded only once. The chain recombines TRBV7-9 with TRBJ1-5, with TRBD1 identical over 7 bases. The germline CDR1 and CDR2 sequences are SEHNR and FQNEAQ (reference sequence). V shed 10 bases, J shed 3 bases, and the junction held 9 bases outside the gene matches. The CDR3 is made up of 14 amino acids. DNA of the CDR3: TGTGCCACCGCTGGGGACAGATACAATCAGCCCCAGCATTTT. Protein: CATAGDRYNQPQHF.

CDR3 sequence reads: CASSCQTSLPPLDEQYF. CDR3 nucleotide sequence: TGTGCCAGCAGTTGCCAAACTAGCCTCCCCCCCCTGGACGAGCAGTACTTC. The V call is TRBV6-8, the J call TRBJ2-7; possible D gene TRBD2, 6 bases. Germline V lookup: CDR1 MNHGY, CDR2 SAAAGT. This CDR3 has 17 amino acids. The germline V and J ends were trimmed by 4 bases and 5 bases, with 24 bases remaining between them.

J is TRBJ2-7 and V is TRBV6-6; D is perhaps TRBD2 (6 bases). The CDR3 length is 14 residues. Deletions cut 5 bases from V and 4 bases from J, with 15 bases between. Per germline, CDR1 MNHNY and CDR2 SVGAGI (reference sequence). The CDR3 nucleotides read TGTGCCAGCAGTACCCCGGGACTCTCGTACGAGCAGTACTTC. Amino acid sequence: CASSTPGLSYEQYF.

The V and J genes are TRBV7-9 and TRBJ2-3; the D gene is possibly TRBD2 (6 bases). Germline assignment: CDR1 SEHNR and CDR2 FQNEAQ (reference sequence). V was pared by 0 bases and J by 5 bases, with 12 bases between. This CDR3 comprises 15 residues. CDR3 nucleotide sequence: TGTGCCAGCAGCTTAGCAGGAGGGAGAGGAGATACGCAGTATTTT. It codes for CASSLAGGRGDTQYF.

This sequence joins TRBV9 and TRBJ2-2; D is possibly TRBD2 (5 bases). This CDR3 is built from 15 residues. Trimming removed 0 bases from V and 4 bases from J, with 10 bases in between. Germline V lookup: CDR1 SGDLS, CDR2 YYNGEE. The DNA of the CDR3 is TGTGCCAGCAGCGTAGACCCTAGCCTCACCGGGGAGCTGTTTTTT. This translates into CASSVDPSLTGELFF.

By share of the sample, this clone is medium-sized. The chain links TRBV19 to TRBJ2-3; 10 bases are shared with TRBD1. Germline loops: CDR1 LNHDA, CDR2 SQIVND (reference sequence). The CDR3 has 16 amino acids. J gave up 3 bases and V 5 bases, and 8 bases lay outside the gene matches. CDR3 DNA: TGTGCCAGTAGTCCCCCTCCGGGACAGGGGACAGATACGCAGTATTTT. As protein: CASSPPPGQGTDTQYF.

In DNA, the CDR3 is TGCGCCAGCAGCTGGCGGGGAAGCGAGACTGAAGCTTTCTTT. It codes for CASSWRGSETEAFF. The chain employs TRBV5-1 and TRBJ1-1, with D unresolved. CDR1 SGHRS and CDR2 YFSETQ come from the germline V gene. This CDR3 spans 14 amino acids. V was shortened by 3 bases and J by 5 bases, with 14 bases between the two germline ends.

The genes are TRBV2 and TRBJ2-7; D is unclear. Trimming left V 3 bases short and J 4 bases short, with 10 bases between. Germline-derived CDR1 and CDR2 are SNHLY and FYNNEI. This CDR3 has 13 residues. This CDR3 is CASSDYRTYEQYF. For the CDR3, the DNA is TGTGCCAGCAGTGATTACAGAACTTACGAGCAGTACTTC.

This chain uses TRBV27 with TRBJ1-1; weak D call: TRBD1 (5 bases). Trimming took 5 bases from V and 5 from J, leaving 12 bases between them. Germline V lookup: CDR1 MNHEY, CDR2 SMNVEV (reference sequence). The CDR3 is 13 amino acids. The CDR3 DNA is TGTGCCAGCAGTCCGGGGGTTCGTACTGAAGCTTTCTTT. It translates to CASSPGVRTEAFF.